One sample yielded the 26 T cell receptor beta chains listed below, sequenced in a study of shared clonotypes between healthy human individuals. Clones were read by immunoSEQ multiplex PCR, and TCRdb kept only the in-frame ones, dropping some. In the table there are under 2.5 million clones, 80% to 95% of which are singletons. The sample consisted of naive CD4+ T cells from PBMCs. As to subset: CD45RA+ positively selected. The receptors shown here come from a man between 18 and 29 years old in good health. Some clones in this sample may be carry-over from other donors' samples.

The CDR3 loop is CASRVGQGVPNTGELFF. CDR3 DNA sequence: TGCGCCAGCAGGGTGGGACAGGGTGTCCCGAACACCGGGGAGCTGTTTTTT. The chain recombines TRBV5-1 with TRBJ2-2; 9 bases fit TRBD1. From germline, CDR1 is SGHRS and CDR2 YFSETQ. V was pared by 5 bases and J by 0 bases, with 8 bases of the junction left unmatched. There are 17 residues in the CDR3.

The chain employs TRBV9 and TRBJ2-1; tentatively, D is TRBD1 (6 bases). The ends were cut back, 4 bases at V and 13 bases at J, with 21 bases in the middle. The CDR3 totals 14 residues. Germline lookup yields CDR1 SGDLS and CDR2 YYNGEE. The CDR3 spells CASSSPDRAHTQFF. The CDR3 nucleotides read TGTGCCAGCAGCTCCCCGGACAGAGCTCATACTCAGTTCTTC.

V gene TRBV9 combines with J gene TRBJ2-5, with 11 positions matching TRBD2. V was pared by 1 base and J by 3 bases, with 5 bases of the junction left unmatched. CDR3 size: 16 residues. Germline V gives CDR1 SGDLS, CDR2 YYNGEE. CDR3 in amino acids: CASSVIPLAGEETQYF. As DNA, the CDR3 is TGTGCCAGCAGCGTAATCCCACTAGCGGGAGAAGAGACCCAGTACTTC.

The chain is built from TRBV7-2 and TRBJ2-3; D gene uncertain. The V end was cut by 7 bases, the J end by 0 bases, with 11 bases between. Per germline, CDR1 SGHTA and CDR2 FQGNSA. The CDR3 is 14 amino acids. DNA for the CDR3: TGTGCCAGCAACAGTCCCTCTAGCACAGATACGCAGTATTTT. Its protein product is CASNSPSSTDTQYF.

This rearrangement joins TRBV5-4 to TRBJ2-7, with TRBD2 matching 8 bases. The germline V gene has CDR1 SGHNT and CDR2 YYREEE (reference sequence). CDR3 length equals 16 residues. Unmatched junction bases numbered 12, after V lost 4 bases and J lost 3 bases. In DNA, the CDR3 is TGTGCCAGCAGCCACCGGCCTAGCGGGCCCGGCTACGAGCAGTACTTC. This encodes CASSHRPSGPGYEQYF.

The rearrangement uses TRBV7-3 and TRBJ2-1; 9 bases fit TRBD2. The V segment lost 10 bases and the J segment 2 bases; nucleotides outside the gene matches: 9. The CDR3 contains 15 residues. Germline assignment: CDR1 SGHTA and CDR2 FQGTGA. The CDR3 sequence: CATSLSGRAYNEQFF. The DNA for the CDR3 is TGTGCCACCAGTCTTAGCGGGAGAGCCTACAATGAGCAGTTCTTC.

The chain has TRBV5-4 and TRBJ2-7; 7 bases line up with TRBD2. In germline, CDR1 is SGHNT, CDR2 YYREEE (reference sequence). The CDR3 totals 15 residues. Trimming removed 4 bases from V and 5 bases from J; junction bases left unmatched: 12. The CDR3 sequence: CASSPPSGPRHEQYF. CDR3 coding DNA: TGTGCCAGCAGCCCCCCTAGCGGTCCCCGGCACGAGCAGTACTTC.

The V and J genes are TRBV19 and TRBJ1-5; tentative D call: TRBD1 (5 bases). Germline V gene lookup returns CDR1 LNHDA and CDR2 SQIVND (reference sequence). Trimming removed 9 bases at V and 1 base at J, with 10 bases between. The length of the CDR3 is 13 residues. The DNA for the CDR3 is TGTGCCAGCGGGGGGTCCAGCAATCAGCCCCAGCATTTT. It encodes CASGGSSNQPQHF.

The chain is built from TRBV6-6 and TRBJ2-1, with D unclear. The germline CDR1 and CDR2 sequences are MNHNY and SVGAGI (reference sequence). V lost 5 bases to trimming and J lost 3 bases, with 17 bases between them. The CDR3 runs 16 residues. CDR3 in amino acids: CASSARGSEGYNEQFF. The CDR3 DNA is TGTGCCAGCAGTGCCCGAGGCTCCGAAGGCTACAATGAGCAGTTCTTC.

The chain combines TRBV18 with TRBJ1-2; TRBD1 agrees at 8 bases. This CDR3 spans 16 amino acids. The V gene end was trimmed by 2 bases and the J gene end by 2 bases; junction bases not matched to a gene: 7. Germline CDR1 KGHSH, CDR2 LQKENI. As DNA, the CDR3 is TGTGCCAGCTCACCAACAGGGGGAATGGTCAACTATGGCTACACCTTC. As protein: CASSPTGGMVNYGYTF.

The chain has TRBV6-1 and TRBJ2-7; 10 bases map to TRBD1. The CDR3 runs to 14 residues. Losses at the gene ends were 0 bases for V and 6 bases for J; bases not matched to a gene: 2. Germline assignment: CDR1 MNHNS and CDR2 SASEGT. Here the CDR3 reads CASSEAGQGREQYF. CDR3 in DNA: TGTGCCAGCAGTGAAGCGGGACAGGGGCGCGAGCAGTACTTC.

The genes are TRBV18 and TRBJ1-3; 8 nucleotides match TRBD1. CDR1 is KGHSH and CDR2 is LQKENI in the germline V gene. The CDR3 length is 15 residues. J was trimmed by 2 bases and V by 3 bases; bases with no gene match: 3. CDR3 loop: CASSPMDRAGNTIYF. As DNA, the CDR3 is TGTGCCAGCTCACCTATGGACAGGGCTGGAAACACCATATATTTT.

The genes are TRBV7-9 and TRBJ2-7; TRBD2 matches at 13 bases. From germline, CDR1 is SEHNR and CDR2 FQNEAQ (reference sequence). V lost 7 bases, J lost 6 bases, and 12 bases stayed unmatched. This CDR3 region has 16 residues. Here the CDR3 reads CASTTSGRAKEREQYF. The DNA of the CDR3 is TGTGCCAGCACAACTAGCGGGAGGGCCAAGGAGCGCGAGCAGTACTTC.

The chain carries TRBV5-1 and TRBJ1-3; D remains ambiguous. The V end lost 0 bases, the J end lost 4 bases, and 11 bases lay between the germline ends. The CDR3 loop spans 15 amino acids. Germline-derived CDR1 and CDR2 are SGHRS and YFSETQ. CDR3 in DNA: TGCGCCAGCAGCTTGGGGGGAGCTTCAGGAAACACCATATATTTT. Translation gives CASSLGGASGNTIYF.

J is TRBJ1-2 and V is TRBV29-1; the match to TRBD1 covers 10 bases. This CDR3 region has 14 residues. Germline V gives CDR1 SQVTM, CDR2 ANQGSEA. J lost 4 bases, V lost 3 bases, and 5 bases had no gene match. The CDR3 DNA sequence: TGCAGCGTTGAGAAGGGACAGGGGCTCTATGGCTACACCTTC. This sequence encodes CSVEKGQGLYGYTF.

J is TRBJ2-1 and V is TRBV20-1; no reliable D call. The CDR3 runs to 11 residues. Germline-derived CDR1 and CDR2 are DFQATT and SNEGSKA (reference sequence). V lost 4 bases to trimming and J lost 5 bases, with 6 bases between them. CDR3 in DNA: TGCAGTGCTACCCGAAACAATGAGCAGTTCTTC. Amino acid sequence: CSATRNNEQFF.

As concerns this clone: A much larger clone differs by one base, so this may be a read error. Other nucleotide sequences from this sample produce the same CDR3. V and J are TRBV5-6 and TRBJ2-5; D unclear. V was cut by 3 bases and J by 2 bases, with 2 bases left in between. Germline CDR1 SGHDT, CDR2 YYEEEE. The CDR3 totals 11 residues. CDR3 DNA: TGTGCCAGCAGCTCACAAGAGACCCAGTACTTC. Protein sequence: CASSSQETQYF.

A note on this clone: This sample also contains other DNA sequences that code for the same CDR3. As DNA, the CDR3 is TGTGCCATCAGCGAGGGGCTAGCGGGGGGTCAAGAGACCCAGTACTTC. As protein: CAISEGLAGGQETQYF. V usage is TRBV10-3 and J usage is TRBJ2-5, with 11 bases matching TRBD2. Germline V gives CDR1 ENHRY, CDR2 SYGVKD. V shed 6 bases, J shed 2 bases, and the junction held 8 bases outside the gene matches. The CDR3 covers 16 residues.

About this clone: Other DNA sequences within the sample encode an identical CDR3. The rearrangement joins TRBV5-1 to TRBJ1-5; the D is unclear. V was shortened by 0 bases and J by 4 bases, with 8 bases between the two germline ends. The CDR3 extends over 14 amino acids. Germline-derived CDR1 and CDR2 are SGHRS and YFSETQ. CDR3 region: CASSLVPGNQPQHF. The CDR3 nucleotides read TGCGCCAGCAGCTTGGTTCCGGGAAATCAGCCCCAGCATTTT.

The CDR3 loop reads CASDDDRLGSYEQYF. DNA of the CDR3: TGTGCCAGCGATGATGACCGCCTTGGGTCCTACGAGCAGTACTTC. J is TRBJ2-7 and V is TRBV10-3; D call uncertain. This CDR3 has 15 amino acids. Looked up from germline, CDR1 is ENHRY and CDR2 is SYGVKD. Trimming removed 10 bases from V and 1 base from J, with 20 bases in between.

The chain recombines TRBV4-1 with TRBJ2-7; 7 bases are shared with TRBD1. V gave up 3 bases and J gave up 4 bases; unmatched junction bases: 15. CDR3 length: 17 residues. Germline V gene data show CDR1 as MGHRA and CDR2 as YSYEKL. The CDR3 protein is CASSQQTGTARAYEQYF. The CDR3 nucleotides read TGCGCCAGCAGCCAGCAAACCGGGACAGCCAGGGCATACGAGCAGTACTTC.

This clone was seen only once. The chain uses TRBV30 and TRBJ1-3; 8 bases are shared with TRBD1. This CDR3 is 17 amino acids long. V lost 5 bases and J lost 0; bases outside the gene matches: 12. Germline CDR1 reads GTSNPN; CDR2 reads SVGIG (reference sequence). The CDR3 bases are TGTGCCTGGGGACAGGGATACCTCCGCGTCTCTGGAAACACCATATATTTT. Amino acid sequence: CAWGQGYLRVSGNTIYF.

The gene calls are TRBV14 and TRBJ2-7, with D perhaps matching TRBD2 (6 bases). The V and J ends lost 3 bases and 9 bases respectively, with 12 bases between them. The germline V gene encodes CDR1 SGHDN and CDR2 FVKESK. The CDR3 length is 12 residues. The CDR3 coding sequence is TGTGCCAGCAGCCACCTCGGGGGTCGGCAGTACTTC. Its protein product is CASSHLGGRQYF. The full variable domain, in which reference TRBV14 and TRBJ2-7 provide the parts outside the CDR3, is EAGVTQFPSHSVIEKGQTVTLRCDPISGHDNLYWYRRVMGKEIKFLLHFVKESKQDESGMPNNRFLAERTGGTYSTLKVQPAELEDSGVYFCASSHLGGRQYFGPGTRLTVT.

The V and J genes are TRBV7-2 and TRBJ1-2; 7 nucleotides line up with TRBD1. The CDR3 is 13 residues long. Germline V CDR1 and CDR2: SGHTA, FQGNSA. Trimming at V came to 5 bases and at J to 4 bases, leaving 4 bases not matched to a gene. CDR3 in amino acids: CASSGAGGYGYTF. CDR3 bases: TGTGCCAGCAGCGGCGCAGGGGGCTATGGCTACACCTTC. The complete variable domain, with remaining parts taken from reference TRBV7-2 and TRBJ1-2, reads GAGVSQSPSNKVTEKGKDVELRCDPISGHTALYWYRQSLGQGLEFLIYFQGNSAPDKSGLPSDRFSAERTGGSVSTLTIQRTQQEDSAVYLCASSGAGGYGYTFGSGTRLTVV.

Here the CDR3 DNA reads TGCGCCAGCAGCGGACAGGGGATTTTTAATGAAAAACTGTTTTTT. It yields the protein CASSGQGIFNEKLFF. J is TRBJ1-4 and V is TRBV5-1; 9 bases map to TRBD1. The CDR3 has 15 residues. The germline CDR1 and CDR2 sequences are SGHRS and YFSETQ. Unmatched junction bases numbered 5, after V lost 4 bases and J lost 4 bases.

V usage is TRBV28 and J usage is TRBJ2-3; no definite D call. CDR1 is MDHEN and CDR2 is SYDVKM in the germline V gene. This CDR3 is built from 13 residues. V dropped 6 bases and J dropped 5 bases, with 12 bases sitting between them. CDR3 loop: CASSSYHGDTQYF. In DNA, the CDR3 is TGTGCCAGCAGCTCTTACCACGGAGATACGCAGTATTTT.